This entry describes one T cell receptor beta chain. Produced via immunoSEQ multiplex PCR; TCRdb's table is partial and in-frame only. Here the sample spans 150,000 to 180,000 clones, more than 85% being singletons. This sample was included in a study of blood T cell repertoires in COVID-19. Study overall: Sample material is recorded as cDNA or gDNA derived from T cells, B-cell-depleted T cells, or PBMCs.

The CDR3 loop spans 15 amino acids. Germline lookup yields CDR1 KGHSH and CDR2 LQKENI. The V end was cut by 8 bases, the J end by 6 bases, with 20 bases between. The chain carries TRBV18 and TRBJ2-1; tentatively, D is TRBD1 (5 bases). The sequencing input was peripheral blood. This receptor was obtained from a woman in her 70s with acute or convalescent COVID-19. CDR3 in amino acids: CASAKVEGEVNEQFF. Here the CDR3 DNA reads TGTGCCAGCGCTAAGGTCGAAGGGGAAGTCAATGAGCAGTTCTTC.